Below, 25 T cell receptor beta chains from the same sample are listed, as sequenced in a study of blood T cell repertoires in COVID-19. This table comes from immunoSEQ multiplex PCR, and its TCRdb copy is limited to in-frame clones, with some not included. The sample has 410,000 or so clones, about nine tenths seen once. Sample: peripheral blood. The source is a woman in her forties with COVID-19, enrolled during active disease.

A word on this clone: The sample has other DNA sequences that encode this CDR3 too. V gene TRBV19 combines with J gene TRBJ1-2, with D hard to call. CDR3 length: 12 residues. V lost 3 bases and J lost 5, with 7 bases in between. Germline V gene lookup returns CDR1 LNHDA and CDR2 SQIVND (reference sequence). The CDR3 nucleotides read TGTGCCAGTAGTATGCCGGGGTATGGCTACACCTTC. This codes for CASSMPGYGYTF.

The V and J genes are TRBV6-6 and TRBJ1-1; the D is unclear. This CDR3 has 16 amino acids. CDR1 MNHNY and CDR2 SVGAGI come from the germline V gene (reference sequence). V lost 0 bases and J 0 bases, leaving 11 bases between the germline ends. CDR3 sequence: CASSYSRVTVNTEAFF. Written as DNA, the CDR3 is TGTGCCAGCAGTTACTCGAGGGTAACGGTGAACACTGAAGCTTTCTTT.

V is TRBV18 and J is TRBJ2-7, with D perhaps matching TRBD2 (5 bases). Deletions cut 2 bases from V and 6 bases from J, with 17 bases between. The CDR3 is 15 amino acids. Germline CDR1 reads KGHSH; CDR2 reads LQKENI. The CDR3 loop is CASSPSEAIGGEQYF. The CDR3 DNA is TGTGCCAGCTCACCATCGGAGGCTATCGGAGGCGAGCAGTACTTC.

The genes are TRBV27 and TRBJ2-7; TRBD1 matches 12 bases. The V segment lost 6 bases and the J segment 5 bases; nucleotides outside the gene matches: 5. The CDR3 has 14 residues. CDR1 is MNHEY and CDR2 is SMNVEV in the germline V gene (reference sequence). For the CDR3, the DNA is TGTGCCAGCAGGGGACAGGGGGCTCGGGACGAGCAGTACTTC. It encodes CASRGQGARDEQYF.

This clone was counted between two and nine times. The sample has other DNA sequences that encode this CDR3 too. The V call is TRBV5-4, the J call TRBJ1-1; 8 bases agree with TRBD1. With V trimmed by 0 bases and J by 3 bases, 4 bases remained unmatched. There are 15 residues in the CDR3. Germline values: CDR1 SGHNT, CDR2 YYREEE (reference sequence). The CDR3 is CASSLGTGRDTEAFF. CDR3 coding DNA: TGTGCCAGCAGCTTGGGGACAGGGAGGGACACTGAAGCTTTCTTT.

The CDR3 protein is CASHPLSGGGGNEQFF. DNA of the CDR3: TGCGCCAGCCATCCCCTTTCAGGGGGCGGAGGGAATGAGCAGTTCTTC. This chain connects TRBV5-1 to TRBJ2-1, with 8 bases lining up with TRBD1. Per the germline V gene, CDR1 is SGHRS and CDR2 is YFSETQ. The J segment lost 7 bases and the V segment lost 7 bases, leaving 16 bases of the junction unmatched. The CDR3 runs 16 residues.

The J gene is TRBJ2-2, the V gene TRBV9; weak D call: TRBD1 (6 bases). The V end was cut by 4 bases, the J end by 0 bases, with 16 bases between. The germline CDR1 and CDR2 sequences are SGDLS and YYNGEE. This CDR3 comprises 17 residues. The CDR3 sequence is CASSPEGWGPNTGELFF. The CDR3 DNA is TGTGCCAGCAGCCCCGAGGGGTGGGGGCCGAACACCGGGGAGCTGTTTTTT.

The chain uses TRBV7-2 and TRBJ1-4, with 11 nucleotides matching TRBD1. CDR3 length: 16 residues. The germline CDR1 and CDR2 sequences are SGHTA and FQGNSA. V lost 4 bases to trimming and J lost 5 bases; unmatched junction nucleotides: 6. CDR3 loop: CASSWGQGGINEKLFF. The CDR3 coding sequence is TGTGCCAGCAGCTGGGGACAGGGGGGGATAAATGAAAAACTGTTTTTT.

V gene TRBV28 combines with J gene TRBJ1-1; a possible D gene is TRBD1 (5 bases). The CDR3 is 13 amino acids. V lost 2 bases and J 4 bases, leaving 8 bases between the germline ends. Germline V gene sequence: CDR1 MDHEN, CDR2 SYDVKM. The CDR3 bases are TGTGCCAGCAGTTTAGTCGGGGGCACTGAAGCTTTCTTT. It is translated as CASSLVGGTEAFF.

This chain joins TRBV5-1 and TRBJ2-7; D gene ambiguous. Germline loops: CDR1 SGHRS, CDR2 YFSETQ. V gave up 0 bases and J gave up 5 bases, with 15 bases separating them. The CDR3 sequence is 15 residues long. CDR3 bases: TGCGCCAGCAGCTTGGGGGCAGTTGGGTACGACGAGCAGTACTTC. Encoded protein: CASSLGAVGYDEQYF.

V and J are TRBV19 and TRBJ2-3; D gene unclear. Germline V CDR1 and CDR2: LNHDA, SQIVND (reference sequence). The CDR3 runs 15 residues. With 4 bases removed from V and 2 bases from J, the gap between germline ends came to 13 bases. The CDR3 DNA is TGTGCCAGTAGTACTCGAGCGAGACTCACAGATACGCAGTATTTT. Translated, it gives CASSTRARLTDTQYF. The variable domain in full, completed from reference TRBV19 and TRBJ2-3, reads DGGITQSPKYLFRKEGQNVTLSCEQNLNHDAMYWYRQDPGQGLRLIYYSQIVNDFQKGDIAEGYSVSREKKESFPLTVTSAQKNPTAFYLCASSTRARLTDTQYFGPGTRLTVL.

There are a few counts of this clone. The chain carries TRBV3-1 (or the pseudogene TRBV3-2) and TRBJ1-5, with unresolved D. Trimming took off 1 base at V and 4 bases at J, with 8 bases between the two ends. This CDR3 is built from 14 residues. Germline V gene sequence: CDR1 LGHDT, CDR2 YNNKEL (reference sequence). CDR3 nucleotides: TGTGCCAGCAGCCAAGTCACATCTAATCAGCCCCAGCATTTT. It codes for CASSQVTSNQPQHF.

The chain has TRBV12-3 or TRBV12-4 and TRBJ2-1, with 8 positions matching TRBD1. The ends lost 7 bases at V and 12 bases at J; junction bases unmatched: 5. The CDR3 spans 11 residues. Here the CDR3 reads CASTKGTGQFF. The CDR3 nucleotides read TGTGCCAGCACCAAAGGGACAGGGCAGTTCTTC.

This chain connects TRBV5-4 to TRBJ1-2; D unresolved. Germline lookup yields CDR1 SGHNT and CDR2 YYREEE (reference sequence). Trimming shortened V by 3 bases and J by 3 bases, and 6 bases separated the two germline ends. This CDR3 has 12 residues. The CDR3 DNA is TGTGCCAGCAGCTATCGAGACTATGGCTACACCTTC. Its translation: CASSYRDYGYTF.

V usage is TRBV6-6 and J usage is TRBJ2-5; the match to TRBD2 covers 11 bases. Trimming removed 3 bases from V and 5 bases from J; junction bases left unmatched: 5. CDR1 and CDR2 (germline): MNHNY, SVGAGI (reference sequence). This CDR3 comprises 15 residues. The CDR3 sequence is CASSYSGGAGETQYF. In nucleotides, the CDR3 is TGTGCCAGCAGTTATAGCGGGGGGGCCGGGGAGACCCAGTACTTC.

The J gene is TRBJ2-1, the V gene TRBV6-5; TRBD2 matches 9 bases. Germline V gene sequence: CDR1 MNHEY, CDR2 SVGAGI. This CDR3 is 16 amino acids long. V gave up 0 bases and J gave up 10 bases; unmatched junction bases: 10. CDR3 coding DNA: TGTGCCAGCAGTTACTCGAGGGCGGGAGGGGCGTTGGAGCAGTTCTTC. It codes for CASSYSRAGGALEQFF.

This chain joins TRBV9 and TRBJ1-5, with a possible D match to TRBD1 (6 bases). Germline CDR1 and CDR2: SGDLS and YYNGEE. The CDR3 is made up of 15 amino acids. The V gene lost 0 bases and the J gene lost 3 bases, with 10 bases spanning the gap. The CDR3 sequence is CASSVGGTHNQPQHF. CDR3 nucleotides: TGTGCCAGCAGCGTAGGTGGGACACACAATCAGCCCCAGCATTTT.

This chain links TRBV28 with TRBJ2-7, with 7 bases lining up with TRBD1. CDR3 size: 14 residues. V was clipped by 0 bases and J by 5 bases; unmatched bases: 4. In germline, CDR1 is MDHEN, CDR2 SYDVKM. The CDR3, as DNA: TGTGCCAGCAGTTTATGGACAGGGACCCACGAGCAGTACTTC. Translating it yields CASSLWTGTHEQYF.

This chain uses TRBV5-1 with TRBJ2-3, with 8 bases fitting TRBD1. V shed 3 bases and J 0 bases; nucleotides not matched to a gene: 9. The germline gives CDR1 SGHRS, CDR2 YFSETQ. CDR3 length: 17 residues. CDR3 loop: CASSYGQGITSTDTQYF. CDR3 DNA sequence: TGCGCCAGCAGCTATGGACAGGGTATAACTAGCACAGATACGCAGTATTTT.

This clone has a single count. The V and J genes are TRBV28 and TRBJ1-6, with D unclear. V was clipped by 10 bases and J by 13 bases, with 20 bases between them. The CDR3 is 13 residues long. In germline, CDR1 is MDHEN, CDR2 SYDVKM. CDR3 in amino acids: CAITSPSLVPLHF. DNA for the CDR3: TGTGCCATTACTAGCCCTTCCCTCGTCCCCCTCCACTTT.

V gene TRBV7-2 combines with J gene TRBJ2-7, with D perhaps TRBD2 (6 bases). V gave up 3 bases and J gave up 1 base, with 16 bases separating them. Germline values: CDR1 SGHTA, CDR2 FQGNSA. This CDR3 has 16 amino acids. The CDR3 coding sequence is TGTGCCAGCAGCTTCCTCGGGGGACCGTCGTCCTACGAGCAGTACTTC. This gives the protein CASSFLGGPSSYEQYF. The whole variable domain, filled in from reference TRBV7-2 and TRBJ2-7, reads GAGVSQSPSNKVTEKGKDVELRCDPISGHTALYWYRQSLGQGLEFLIYFQGNSAPDKSGLPSDRFSAERTGGSVSTLTIQRTQQEDSAVYLCASSFLGGPSSYEQYFGPGTRLTVT.

This clone was recorded many times. The CDR3: CASSPPWQTNYGYTF. CDR3 sequence (DNA): TGTGCCAGCAGCCCTCCGTGGCAGACTAACTATGGCTACACCTTC. The chain uses TRBV28 and TRBJ1-2; no clear D gene. V lost 6 bases and J 0 bases, leaving 14 bases between the germline ends. This CDR3 spans 15 amino acids. The V gene's germline CDR1 is MDHEN and CDR2 SYDVKM.

In this sample, this clone turned up a few times. The J gene is TRBJ2-7, the V gene TRBV7-9; 8 bases map to TRBD1. The CDR3 loop spans 15 amino acids. The germline V gene has CDR1 SEHNR and CDR2 FQNEAQ (reference sequence). V shed 5 bases and J 0 bases; nucleotides not matched to a gene: 6. The CDR3 protein is CASSEQGEHSYEQYF. In nucleotides, the CDR3 is TGTGCCAGCAGCGAACAGGGGGAACACTCCTACGAGCAGTACTTC.

This clone was found once. The chain links TRBV7-2 to TRBJ1-5; a possible D gene is TRBD1 (6 bases). Germline loops: CDR1 SGHTA, CDR2 FQGNSA. The CDR3 consists of 17 residues. Trimming removed 1 base at V and 1 base at J, with 14 bases between. The CDR3: CASSLVRGIGSNQPQHF. CDR3 sequence (DNA): TGTGCCAGCAGCTTAGTTAGGGGGATTGGCAGCAATCAGCCCCAGCATTTT.

The chain couples TRBV7-3 to TRBJ1-3; 10 bases match TRBD1. Germline V gene data show CDR1 as SGHTA and CDR2 as FQGTGA. V gave up 2 bases and J gave up 3 bases; unmatched junction bases: 1. The CDR3 consists of 15 residues. In DNA, the CDR3 is TGTGCCAGCAGCTTAGACAGGGGGCATGGAAACACCATATATTTT. Protein sequence: CASSLDRGHGNTIYF.